Below, 28 T cell receptor beta chains from the same sample are listed, as sequenced in a study of T cell repertoires in cytomegalovirus infection. From the reads, TCRdb called clonotypes with MiXCR, one entry per CDR3 protein. The data hold around 280,000 distinct CDR3 sequences, with roughly 13% observed a single time. Specimen: PBMCs. Source of these receptors: a human donor in good health (CMV status not recorded). Some clones in this sample may be carry-over from other donors' samples.

The rearrangement joins TRBV20-1 to TRBJ1-1; TRBD1 agrees at 8 bases. V lost 5 bases to trimming and J lost 4 bases; unmatched junction nucleotides: 3. This CDR3 has 12 amino acids. Germline CDR1 reads DFQATT; CDR2 reads SNEGSKA (reference sequence). DNA of the CDR3: TGCAGTGCTCAAGACAGGGGCACTGAAGCTTTCTTT. It is translated as CSAQDRGTEAFF.

The CDR3 nucleotides read TGTGCCAGCAGTCCCAGGGCAGGCTACAACTATGGCTACACCTTC. Amino acid sequence: CASSPRAGYNYGYTF. The chain carries TRBV12-3 or TRBV12-4 and TRBJ1-2; tentatively, D is TRBD1 (5 bases). The CDR3 is 15 residues long. V was shortened by 5 bases and J by 2 bases, with 15 bases between the two germline ends.

This clonotype has at least ten counts. This chain uses TRBV7-2 with TRBJ2-2; D is unclear. The V gene's germline CDR1 is SGHTA and CDR2 FQGNSA. Trimming took off 2 bases at V and 6 bases at J, with 10 bases between the two ends. CDR3 length: 14 residues. The CDR3 region is CASSLYYSSGELFF. CDR3 nucleotide sequence: TGTGCCAGCAGCTTATATTACTCATCCGGGGAGCTGTTTTTT. The variable domain in full, completed from reference TRBV7-2 and TRBJ2-2, reads GAGVSQSPSNKVTEKGKDVELRCDPISGHTALYWYRQSLGQGLEFLIYFQGNSAPDKSGLPSDRFSAERTGGSVSTLTIQRTQQEDSAVYLCASSLYYSSGELFFGEGSRLTVL.

There are many counts of this clonotype. This sequence joins TRBV7-4 and TRBJ2-5; D possibly uses TRBD1 or TRBD2 (5 bases each). With 5 bases removed from V and 0 bases from J, the gap between germline ends came to 16 bases. Germline lookup yields CDR1 SGHVT and CDR2 SQSDAQ. This CDR3 contains 16 residues. The CDR3 region is CASSPTRGWYQETQYF. The CDR3 bases are TGTGCCAGCAGCCCTACTAGGGGCTGGTACCAAGAGACCCAGTACTTC.

The rearrangement uses TRBV7-9 and TRBJ2-7, with D possibly matching TRBD2 (5 bases). Germline CDR1 reads SEHNR; CDR2 reads FQNEAQ (reference sequence). Trimming removed 2 bases at V and 2 bases at J, with 10 bases between. There are 14 residues in the CDR3. The CDR3 DNA reads TGTGCCAGCAGCTTACCGCGGGTCCCCTACGAGCAGTACTTC. It specifies CASSLPRVPYEQYF. Combining the CDR3 with reference TRBV7-9 and TRBJ2-7 gives the whole variable domain DTGVSQNPRHKITKRGQNVTFRCDPISEHNRLYWYRQTLGQGPEFLTYFQNEAQLEKSRLLSDRFSAERPKGSFSTLEIQRTEQGDSAMYLCASSLPRVPYEQYFGPGTRLTVT.

This clonotype was picked up a small number of times. This chain connects TRBV11-2 to TRBJ2-7; 11 bases line up with TRBD2. The CDR3 is made up of 16 amino acids. In germline, CDR1 is SGHAT, CDR2 FQNNGV. The ends lost 4 bases at V and 4 bases at J; junction bases unmatched: 9. The CDR3 DNA is TGTGCCAGCAGCTCGACCCCCGGGACTAGCGGATACGAGCAGTACTTC. Translating it yields CASSSTPGTSGYEQYF.

J is TRBJ1-1 and V is TRBV20-1; TRBD1 might be the D (6 bases). Germline V gene lookup returns CDR1 DFQATT and CDR2 SNEGSKA (reference sequence). The CDR3 runs 15 residues. V was pared by 0 bases and J by 4 bases, with 15 bases between. The CDR3 nucleotides read TGCAGTGCTAGAGATTTGAACAGGGTAGGCACTGAAGCTTTCTTT. Translation: CSARDLNRVGTEAFF.

This clonotype has a handful of counts. The V and J genes are TRBV5-1 and TRBJ1-1; no firm D call. Germline V lookup: CDR1 SGHRS, CDR2 YFSETQ. The CDR3 spans 13 residues. V was clipped by 3 bases and J by 0 bases, with 6 bases between them. For the CDR3, the DNA is TGCGCCAGCAGCTCACAAATGAACACTGAAGCTTTCTTT. It translates to CASSSQMNTEAFF.

Ten or more counts support this clonotype. This chain links TRBV6-5 with TRBJ1-1; 7 nucleotides line up with TRBD1. The CDR3 is 15 amino acids. After removal of 0 bases from V and 4 bases from J, the junction contained 5 bases not matched to a gene. Germline V gene data show CDR1 as MNHEY and CDR2 as SVGAGI. As DNA, the CDR3 is TGTGCCAGCAGTTACTCGAACAGGGGTGCCACTGAAGCTTTCTTT. Amino acids: CASSYSNRGATEAFF.

V and J are TRBV29-1 and TRBJ1-5, with 7 bases identical to TRBD1. The germline CDR1 and CDR2 sequences are SQVTM and ANQGSEA. The CDR3 has 13 residues. Trimming at V came to 6 bases and at J to 7 bases, leaving 9 bases not matched to a gene. CDR3 protein: CSVSDREGQPQHF. CDR3 coding DNA: TGCAGCGTCTCCGACAGGGAGGGACAGCCCCAGCATTTT.

Written as DNA, the CDR3 is TGTGCCACCAGCAGAGATCTTGTATTGGTCCGAGACAGGGATAGCAATCAGCCCCAGCATTTT. This codes for CATSRDLVLVRDRDSNQPQHF. The chain joins TRBV15 to TRBJ1-5, with TRBD1 identical over 7 bases. Germline CDR1 LNHNV, CDR2 YYDKDF (reference sequence). V lost 0 bases, J lost 0 bases, and 17 bases stayed unmatched. The CDR3 is 21 amino acids.

This clonotype was observed at least ten times. The chain has TRBV6-6 and TRBJ1-5, with D maybe TRBD1 (6 bases). Per the germline V gene, CDR1 is MNHNY and CDR2 is SVGAGI (reference sequence). CDR3 length: 13 residues. The V and J ends lost 4 bases and 6 bases respectively, with 10 bases between them. CDR3 region: CASSSRTAQPQHF. As DNA, the CDR3 is TGTGCCAGCAGTTCCCGGACAGCTCAGCCCCAGCATTTT.

CDR3 coding DNA: TGCAGCGTTCTCGGAGAGGGGGGCAGAGATACGCAGTATTTT. Encoded protein: CSVLGEGGRDTQYF. This chain uses TRBV29-1 with TRBJ2-3; D could derive from TRBD1 or TRBD2 (6 bases each). The CDR3 has 14 amino acids. From germline, CDR1 is SQVTM and CDR2 ANQGSEA. V lost 5 bases, J lost 5 bases, and 17 bases lay in between.

This clonotype was seen a handful of times. The chain carries TRBV19 and TRBJ2-3; TRBD2 agrees at 13 bases. Germline lookup yields CDR1 LNHDA and CDR2 SQIVND (reference sequence). After removal of 3 bases from V and 1 base from J, the junction contained 4 bases not matched to a gene. The CDR3 has 17 residues. CDR3 protein: CASSITSGGAGTDTQYF. The DNA of the CDR3 is TGTGCCAGTAGTATTACTAGCGGGGGGGCTGGCACAGATACGCAGTATTTT.

In DNA, the CDR3 is TGTGCCAGCAGTTGGGGGGGAGTAAGGGACACTGAAGCTTTCTTT. It encodes CASSWGGVRDTEAFF. This rearrangement joins TRBV6-2 or TRBV6-3 to TRBJ1-1, with D perhaps TRBD1 (5 bases). Germline CDR1 reads MNHEY; CDR2 reads SVGEGT. CDR3 length: 15 amino acids. V lost 4 bases, J lost 3 bases, and 15 bases lay in between.

This clonotype came up many times. This sequence joins TRBV7-3 and TRBJ1-1; D gene unclear. The CDR3 runs to 13 residues. Deletions cut 1 base from V and 8 bases from J, with 11 bases between. From germline, CDR1 is SGHTA and CDR2 FQGTGA. CDR3 loop: CASSLMATGEAFF. The CDR3 coding sequence is TGTGCCAGCAGCTTAATGGCCACGGGCGAAGCTTTCTTT.

This clonotype was observed many times. Its ends do not fully match the called genes, so a read error is possible. The chain combines TRBV7-7 with TRBJ2-2; 7 bases line up with TRBD1. The CDR3 extends over 14 amino acids. Germline V CDR1 and CDR2: SSHAT, FNYEAQ (reference sequence). This chain's CDR3 is CASSRQTGTGELFF. The CDR3 region has the DNA TGTGCTAGCAGCCGGCAGACAGGGACCGGGGAGCTGTTTTTT.

This clonotype occurred many times. The chain carries TRBV27 and TRBJ2-7; D remains ambiguous. Germline CDR1 MNHEY, CDR2 SMNVEV (reference sequence). CDR3 length equals 13 residues. V dropped 6 bases and J dropped 2 bases, with 11 bases sitting between them. The CDR3 is CASSLYPTYEQYF. CDR3 in DNA: TGTGCCAGCAGCCTCTACCCAACCTACGAGCAGTACTTC.

This clonotype has more than one count but fewer than ten. The CDR3: CASSLGGAGNQPQHF. CDR3 bases: TGTGCCAGCAGCTTAGGGGGGGCCGGCAATCAGCCCCAGCATTTT. The genes are TRBV7-8 and TRBJ1-5; the D gene is possibly TRBD1 (6 bases). This CDR3 region has 15 residues. The V gene's germline CDR1 is SGHVS and CDR2 FQNEAQ. V was shortened by 1 base and J by 2 bases, with 9 bases between the two germline ends. Combining the CDR3 with reference TRBV7-8 and TRBJ1-5 gives the whole variable domain GAGVSQSPRYKVAKRGQDVALRCDPISGHVSLFWYQQALGQGPEFLTYFQNEAQLDKSGLPSDRFFAERPEGSVSTLKIQRTQQEDSAVYLCASSLGGAGNQPQHFGDGTRLSIL.

Many counts were recorded for this clonotype. V usage is TRBV20-1 and J usage is TRBJ2-1; 8 positions match TRBD2. V shed 6 bases, J shed 9 bases, and the junction held 16 bases outside the gene matches. This CDR3 spans 15 amino acids. Germline V lookup: CDR1 DFQATT, CDR2 SNEGSKA (reference sequence). CDR3 amino acids: CSALDPGLGSSEQFF. The CDR3 bases are TGCAGTGCATTAGATCCGGGACTAGGGTCTAGTGAGCAGTTCTTC.

This clonotype was counted many times. This sequence joins TRBV7-2 and TRBJ1-2, with 8 bases lining up with TRBD1. V lost 0 bases, J lost 3 bases, and 0 bases stayed unmatched. The CDR3 contains 14 residues. From germline, CDR1 is SGHTA and CDR2 FQGNSA. CDR3 region: CASSLATGDYGYTF. The DNA of the CDR3 is TGTGCCAGCAGCTTAGCGACAGGGGACTATGGCTACACCTTC.

About this clonotype itself: A clone one base away is much larger, so this may be a read error. The conserved closing phenylalanine or tryptophan is absent in this CDR3, likely reflecting a read error. The chain carries TRBV7-2 and TRBJ2-1; the D is unclear. V lost 5 bases to trimming and J lost 9 bases, with 14 bases between them. The length of the CDR3 is 13 residues. Germline V gene data show CDR1 as SGHTA and CDR2 as FQGNSA. The CDR3 sequence: CASSRALLSEQFS. The CDR3 nucleotides read TGTGCCAGCAGCCGAGCCCTTCTTAGTGAGCAGTTCTCC.

This clonotype was seen more than once but under ten times. The J gene is TRBJ2-4, the V gene TRBV20-1; D is undetermined. CDR1 is DFQATT, CDR2 SNEGSKA, per germline (reference sequence). There are 13 residues in the CDR3. V was cut by 0 bases and J by 0 bases, with 3 bases left in between. CDR3 coding DNA: TGCAGTGCTAGAGATGTAGCCAAAAACATTCAGTACTTC. Translating gives CSARDVAKNIQYF.

The chain couples TRBV19 to TRBJ1-1; maybe TRBD1 (6 bases). CDR1 is LNHDA and CDR2 is SQIVND in the germline V gene (reference sequence). CDR3 length equals 12 residues. Trimming removed 1 base from V and 11 bases from J, with 11 bases in between. The CDR3 sequence is CASSIGGGTAFF. The CDR3 DNA reads as TGTGCCAGTAGTATAGGAGGGGGGACGGCTTTCTTT. Full variable domain (outside the CDR3, taken from reference TRBV19 and TRBJ1-1): DGGITQSPKYLFRKEGQNVTLSCEQNLNHDAMYWYRQDPGQGLRLIYYSQIVNDFQKGDIAEGYSVSREKKESFPLTVTSAQKNPTAFYLCASSIGGGTAFFGQGTRLTVV.

The CDR3 sequence is CSARWGGQETQYF. The CDR3 DNA follows: TGCAGTGCTAGATGGGGGGGCCAAGAGACCCAGTACTTC. The V call is TRBV20-1, the J call TRBJ2-5; 7 bases agree with TRBD2. CDR3 length: 13 residues. The J segment lost 1 base and the V segment lost 2 bases, leaving 1 base of the junction unmatched. Germline V gene sequence: CDR1 DFQATT, CDR2 SNEGSKA (reference sequence).

In this sample, this clonotype turned up many times. The rearrangement links TRBV10-3 to TRBJ2-7; TRBD2 matches at 9 bases. The germline V gene has CDR1 ENHRY and CDR2 SYGVKD. The V segment lost 8 bases and the J segment 4 bases; nucleotides outside the gene matches: 12. This CDR3 is built from 15 residues. In DNA, the CDR3 is TGTGCCATCGGTCCTGTAACTAGCGGGTTTTACGAGCAGTACTTC. This encodes CAIGPVTSGFYEQYF.

J is TRBJ1-2 and V is TRBV20-1; D gene ambiguous. V was shortened by 3 bases and J by 4 bases, with 15 bases between the two germline ends. The CDR3 has 14 amino acids. The V gene's germline CDR1 is DFQATT and CDR2 SNEGSKA (reference sequence). DNA of the CDR3: TGCAGTGCTAGCTCCCTGGCCGGGCTCTATGGCTACACCTTC. Its translation: CSASSLAGLYGYTF.

This clonotype was found a few times. V and J are TRBV12-5 and TRBJ1-2, with D uncertain. Germline lookup yields CDR1 LGHNT and CDR2 FRNRAP. This CDR3 contains 12 residues. Trimming removed 7 bases at V and 3 bases at J, with 9 bases between. The CDR3: CASALDDYGYTF. CDR3 nucleotide sequence: TGTGCTAGTGCCCTGGATGACTATGGCTACACCTTC.